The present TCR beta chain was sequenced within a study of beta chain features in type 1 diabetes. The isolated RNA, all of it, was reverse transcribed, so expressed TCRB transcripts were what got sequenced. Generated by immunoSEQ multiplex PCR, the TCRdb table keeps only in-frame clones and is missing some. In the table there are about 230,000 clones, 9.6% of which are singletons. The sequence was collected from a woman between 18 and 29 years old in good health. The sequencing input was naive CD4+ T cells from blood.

CDR3 region: CASSSPTTSGRPDTQYF. The CDR3 nucleotides are TGTGCCAGCAGTTCACCGACCACTAGCGGGAGACCAGATACGCAGTATTTT. The J gene is TRBJ2-3, the V gene TRBV28, with 11 bases identical to TRBD2. Trimming cost V 4 bases and J 4 bases; bases outside gene matches: 10. Per the germline V gene, CDR1 is MDHEN and CDR2 is SYDVKM. The length of the CDR3 is 17 residues.